Listed below are T cell receptor beta chains from one sample, sequenced in a study of T-cell memory formation after mild COVID-19. TCRdb reprocessed the 5' RACE reads with MiXCR, giving one entry per CDR3 protein. The sample includes about 210,000 distinct CDR3 sequences, around 25% of them seen just once. Sequencing used PBMCs or a T cell subset sorted from them (not recorded which). These receptors came from an adult woman who had mild COVID-19 (a few samples of this study predate the infection). Cell type and time point are not known. CDR3s include the opening cysteine and the closing phenylalanine or tryptophan. The D gene is left open where the match is weak. Only some rows state a clone size, as once, few, many or a class for expanded clones.

CDR3aa: CASSPSYGIYTNTGELFF; CDR3nt: TGTGCCAGCAGCCCCAGTTATGGGATTTATACGAACACCGGGGAGCTGTTTTTT; abundance: few; j_gene: TRBJ2-2; v_gene: TRBV12-3/TRBV12-4; d_gene: NA
CDR3aa: CASRDGPSGNTIYF; CDR3nt: TGTGCCAGCAGAGACGGACCCTCTGGAAACACCATATATTTT; abundance: NA; j_gene: TRBJ1-3; v_gene: TRBV2; d_gene: NA
CDR3aa: CATGPGLGGYTF; CDR3nt: TGTGCCACCGGTCCGGGGTTAGGTGGCTACACCTTC; abundance: NA; j_gene: TRBJ1-2; v_gene: TRBV15; d_gene: NA
CDR3aa: CATSDFSRGSGIYEQYF; CDR3nt: TGTGCCACCAGTGATTTTTCCCGGGGGTCAGGGATCTACGAGCAGTACTTC; abundance: once; j_gene: TRBJ2-7; v_gene: TRBV24-1; d_gene: NA
CDR3aa: CASSQGGAGGIDNEQFF; CDR3nt: TGCGCCAGCAGCCAAGGAGGAGCGGGGGGGATCGACAATGAGCAGTTCTTC; abundance: few; j_gene: TRBJ2-1; v_gene: TRBV4-1; d_gene: TRBD2
CDR3aa: CASSDFGGTAEAFF; CDR3nt: TGTGCCAGCAGCGATTTCGGTGGGACAGCTGAAGCTTTCTTT; abundance: NA; j_gene: TRBJ1-1; v_gene: TRBV11-1; d_gene: TRBD1
CDR3aa: CASSPRGSGYNSPLHF; CDR3nt: TGTGCCAGCTCACCACGTGGGAGCGGCTATAATTCACCCCTCCACTTT; abundance: NA; j_gene: TRBJ1-6; v_gene: TRBV18; d_gene: NA
CDR3aa: CSARQTSGRYTDTQYF; CDR3nt: TGCAGTGCTAGACAAACTAGCGGGAGGTACACAGATACGCAGTATTTT; abundance: NA; j_gene: TRBJ2-3; v_gene: TRBV20-1; d_gene: TRBD2
CDR3aa: CASSPNISNQPQHF; CDR3nt: TGTGCCAGCTCACCGAACATTAGCAATCAGCCCCAGCATTTT; abundance: few; j_gene: TRBJ1-5; v_gene: TRBV18; d_gene: NA
CDR3aa: CASSQAPSSDEQFF; CDR3nt: TGTGCCAGCAGCCAAGCCCCTAGCAGCGATGAGCAGTTCTTC; abundance: NA; j_gene: TRBJ2-1; v_gene: TRBV14; d_gene: NA
CDR3aa: CASSLGTATYEQYF; CDR3nt: TGTGCCAGCAGCTTAGGCACGGCCACCTACGAGCAGTACTTC; abundance: few; j_gene: TRBJ2-7; v_gene: TRBV7-8; d_gene: NA
CDR3aa: CSARPQGTNYGYTF; CDR3nt: TGCAGTGCTCGACCACAGGGGACTAACTATGGCTACACCTTC; abundance: NA; j_gene: TRBJ1-2; v_gene: TRBV20-1; d_gene: TRBD1
CDR3aa: CASSEGEDEGLKIF; CDR3nt: TGTGCCAGCAGTGAAGGGGAGGATGAGGGTTTGAAGATTTTT; abundance: few; j_gene: TRBJ1-1; v_gene: TRBV2; d_gene: NA
CDR3aa: CASSPSTPEKLFF; CDR3nt: TGTGCCAGCAGCCCCTCTACGCCTGAAAAACTGTTTTTT; abundance: NA; j_gene: TRBJ1-4; v_gene: TRBV7-2; d_gene: NA
CDR3aa: CASIRTSGNTGELFF; CDR3nt: TGTGCCAGCATCAGGACTAGCGGGAACACCGGGGAGCTGTTTTTT; abundance: NA; j_gene: TRBJ2-2; v_gene: TRBV13; d_gene: TRBD2
CDR3aa: CASSPWAGGQDTQYF; CDR3nt: TGTGCCAGCAGCCCCTGGGCGGGGGGGCAAGATACGCAGTATTTT; abundance: NA; j_gene: TRBJ2-3; v_gene: TRBV7-3; d_gene: TRBD2
CDR3aa: CSVEEQGAGELFF; CDR3nt: TGCAGCGTTGAAGAACAGGGAGCCGGGGAGCTGTTTTTT; abundance: few; j_gene: TRBJ2-2; v_gene: TRBV29-1; d_gene: NA
CDR3aa: CSATEILGTEAFF; CDR3nt: TGCAGTGCTACGGAGATTTTGGGTACTGAAGCTTTCTTT; abundance: NA; j_gene: TRBJ1-1; v_gene: TRBV20-1; d_gene: NA
CDR3aa: CASSFPTRGETQYF; CDR3nt: TGTGCCAGCAGTTTTCCAACTAGAGGGGAGACCCAGTACTTC; abundance: NA; j_gene: TRBJ2-5; v_gene: TRBV12-3/TRBV12-4; d_gene: NA
CDR3aa: CASSLAAGTTEQFF; CDR3nt: TGTGCCAGCAGCTTAGCCGCCGGGACCACCGAGCAGTTCTTC; abundance: once; j_gene: TRBJ2-1; v_gene: TRBV7-2; d_gene: NA
CDR3aa: CSAQPPYGYTF; CDR3nt: TGCAGTGCGCAACCCCCTTATGGCTACACCTTC; abundance: NA; j_gene: TRBJ1-2; v_gene: TRBV20-1; d_gene: NA
CDR3aa: CASSQRLAGTEAFF; CDR3nt: TGTGCCAGCAGCCAACGATTAGCAGGCACTGAAGCTTTCTTT; abundance: few; j_gene: TRBJ1-1; v_gene: TRBV11-1; d_gene: NA
CDR3aa: CASSPGQGIYEQYF; CDR3nt: TGTGCCAGCAGCCCGGGACAGGGGATCTACGAGCAGTACTTC; abundance: few; j_gene: TRBJ2-7; v_gene: TRBV6-5; d_gene: TRBD1
CDR3aa: CATSRLDRDYEQYF; CDR3nt: TGTGCCACCAGCAGGCTAGACAGGGATTACGAGCAGTACTTC; abundance: NA; j_gene: TRBJ2-7; v_gene: TRBV15; d_gene: TRBD1
CDR3aa: CASSRLGSSLRTSGGYSTDTQYF; CDR3nt: TGTGCCAGCAGTCGACTAGGGAGCTCCCTTCGGACTAGCGGGGGGTATAGCACAGATACGCAGTATTTT; abundance: once; j_gene: TRBJ2-3; v_gene: TRBV6-1; d_gene: TRBD2
CDR3aa: CASSLGHLPSGANVLTF; CDR3nt: TGTGCCAGCAGTTTGGGACATCTCCCCTCTGGGGCCAACGTCCTGACTTTC; abundance: NA; j_gene: TRBJ2-6; v_gene: TRBV6-5; d_gene: NA
CDR3aa: CAILPRRQGKQNYGYTF; CDR3nt: TGTGCCATCCTCCCACGGAGACAGGGGAAACAGAACTATGGCTACACCTTC; abundance: few; j_gene: TRBJ1-2; v_gene: TRBV10-3; d_gene: TRBD1
CDR3aa: CATSEATAPYEQYF; CDR3nt: TGTGCCACCAGTGAAGCGACAGCCCCCTACGAGCAGTACTTC; abundance: few; j_gene: TRBJ2-7; v_gene: TRBV24-1; d_gene: NA
CDR3aa: CASSLVLMGLSGANVLTF; CDR3nt: TGTGCCAGCAGCTTAGTCCTAATGGGCCTCTCTGGGGCCAACGTCCTGACTTTC; abundance: few; j_gene: TRBJ2-6; v_gene: TRBV7-2; d_gene: NA
CDR3aa: CASKRDRGTDTQYF; CDR3nt: TGTGCCAGCAAAAGGGACAGGGGCACAGATACGCAGTATTTT; abundance: NA; j_gene: TRBJ2-3; v_gene: TRBV12-3/TRBV12-4; d_gene: TRBD1
CDR3aa: CAISGGQGLSYEQYF; CDR3nt: TGTGCCATCAGTGGGGGACAGGGCCTGTCCTACGAGCAGTACTTC; abundance: NA; j_gene: TRBJ2-7; v_gene: TRBV10-3; d_gene: TRBD1
CDR3aa: CASSRRLAPSYEQYF; CDR3nt: TGTGCCAGCAGTAGACGACTAGCGCCTAGCTACGAGCAGTACTTC; abundance: NA; j_gene: TRBJ2-7; v_gene: TRBV12-3/TRBV12-4; d_gene: TRBD2
CDR3aa: CASSSAVGNTEAFF; CDR3nt: TGTGCCAGCAGCTCGGCCGTTGGGAACACTGAAGCTTTCTTT; abundance: NA; j_gene: TRBJ1-1; v_gene: TRBV7-9; d_gene: NA
CDR3aa: CASSRIGFTGELFF; CDR3nt: TGTGCCAGCAGCCGCATAGGGTTTACCGGGGAGCTGTTTTTT; abundance: few; j_gene: TRBJ2-2; v_gene: TRBV7-8; d_gene: NA
CDR3aa: CSASDRGDEETQYF; CDR3nt: TGCAGTGCCTCCGACAGGGGGGACGAAGAGACCCAGTACTTC; abundance: few; j_gene: TRBJ2-5; v_gene: TRBV20-1; d_gene: TRBD1
CDR3aa: CSARHNGPLHF; CDR3nt: TGCAGTGCTCGACACAATGGGCCCCTCCACTTT; abundance: NA; j_gene: TRBJ1-6; v_gene: TRBV20-1; d_gene: NA
CDR3aa: CSGTYGYEQYF; CDR3nt: TGCAGCGGTACGTATGGATACGAGCAGTACTTC; abundance: NA; j_gene: TRBJ2-7; v_gene: TRBV29-1; d_gene: NA
CDR3aa: CASSLEAPSVTEAFF; CDR3nt: TGTGCCAGCAGCTTAGAGGCGCCCTCAGTGACTGAAGCTTTCTTT; abundance: NA; j_gene: TRBJ1-1; v_gene: TRBV7-6; d_gene: NA
CDR3aa: CASSLQQGPTEAFF; CDR3nt: TGTGCCAGCAGCCTTCAACAGGGGCCCACTGAAGCTTTCTTT; abundance: NA; j_gene: TRBJ1-1; v_gene: TRBV4-2; d_gene: TRBD1
CDR3aa: CASSGGTGVDNEQFF; CDR3nt: TGCGCCAGCAGCGGGGGGACAGGGGTCGACAATGAGCAGTTCTTC; abundance: few; j_gene: TRBJ2-1; v_gene: TRBV5-1; d_gene: TRBD1
CDR3aa: CASSKNGRAGTDTQYF; CDR3nt: TGTGCCAGCAGCAAAAACGGGAGGGCCGGCACAGATACGCAGTATTTT; abundance: few; j_gene: TRBJ2-3; v_gene: TRBV21-1; d_gene: NA
CDR3aa: CASSLGATGGWGTDTQYF; CDR3nt: TGCGCCAGCAGCTTGGGCGCTACAGGGGGCTGGGGCACAGATACGCAGTATTTT; abundance: NA; j_gene: TRBJ2-3; v_gene: TRBV5-1; d_gene: TRBD1
CDR3aa: CASSVAGNEQFF; CDR3nt: TGTGCCAGCAGCGTAGCGGGCAATGAGCAGTTCTTC; abundance: NA; j_gene: TRBJ2-1; v_gene: TRBV9; d_gene: NA
CDR3aa: CATSSLNTGELFF; CDR3nt: TGTGCCACCAGCAGTCTGAACACCGGGGAGCTGTTTTTT; abundance: NA; j_gene: TRBJ2-2; v_gene: TRBV15; d_gene: NA
CDR3aa: CASGIPGTPYEQYF; CDR3nt: TGTGCCAGTGGTATACCGGGAACACCCTACGAGCAGTACTTC; abundance: few; j_gene: TRBJ2-7; v_gene: TRBV12-3/TRBV12-4; d_gene: NA
CDR3aa: CASSVNPRANVLTF; CDR3nt: TGTGCCAGCAGTGTTAACCCGAGGGCCAACGTCCTGACTTTC; abundance: NA; j_gene: TRBJ2-6; v_gene: TRBV2; d_gene: NA
CDR3aa: CASSQVSTEAFF; CDR3nt: TGTGCCAGCAGCCAAGTTAGCACTGAAGCTTTCTTT; abundance: NA; j_gene: TRBJ1-1; v_gene: TRBV3-1; d_gene: NA
CDR3aa: CASSLKAGRLADSSYNEQFF; CDR3nt: TGTGCCAGCAGCTTAAAGGCGGGGAGGCTAGCGGACAGCTCCTACAATGAGCAGTTCTTC; abundance: many; j_gene: TRBJ2-1; v_gene: TRBV7-3; d_gene: NA
CDR3aa: CASSLGQGPLQNNEQFF; CDR3nt: TGCGCCAGCAGCTTAGGACAGGGGCCGCTGCAAAACAATGAGCAGTTCTTC; abundance: few; j_gene: TRBJ2-1; v_gene: TRBV5-1; d_gene: TRBD1
CDR3aa: CASSPTPRIHEQYF; CDR3nt: TGTGCCAGCAGTCCCACCCCGCGGATCCACGAGCAGTACTTC; abundance: NA; j_gene: TRBJ2-7; v_gene: TRBV28; d_gene: NA
CDR3aa: CASSPVGGNEQFF; CDR3nt: TGTGCCAGCTCACCAGTCGGGGGCAATGAGCAGTTCTTC; abundance: few; j_gene: TRBJ2-1; v_gene: TRBV18; d_gene: NA
CDR3aa: CASSLSAGGGQPQHF; CDR3nt: TGCGCCAGCAGCTTGTCTGCAGGGGGCGGACAGCCCCAGCATTTT; abundance: NA; j_gene: TRBJ1-5; v_gene: TRBV5-1; d_gene: TRBD1
CDR3aa: CASSPTLDGEQYF; CDR3nt: TGTGCCAGCTCACCAACCTTGGATGGGGAGCAGTACTTC; abundance: NA; j_gene: TRBJ2-7; v_gene: TRBV18; d_gene: NA
CDR3aa: CASSLESGGEQFF; CDR3nt: TGTGCCAGCAGCTTAGAGTCCGGAGGGGAGCAGTTCTTC; abundance: few; j_gene: TRBJ2-1; v_gene: TRBV11-2; d_gene: NA
CDR3aa: CASSDEVSPLHF; CDR3nt: TGCGCCAGCAGCGATGAGGTTTCACCCCTCCACTTT; abundance: NA; j_gene: TRBJ1-6; v_gene: TRBV5-1; d_gene: NA
CDR3aa: CASIRKGYTF; CDR3nt: TGTGCCAGCATAAGGAAAGGCTACACCTTC; abundance: NA; j_gene: TRBJ1-2; v_gene: TRBV27; d_gene: NA
CDR3aa: CASSQSGIGANVLTF; CDR3nt: TGCGCCAGCAGCCAATCGGGGATAGGGGCCAACGTCCTGACTTTC; abundance: NA; j_gene: TRBJ2-6; v_gene: TRBV4-1; d_gene: NA